These 20 T cell receptor beta chains were all obtained from the same sample, sequenced in a study of shared clonotypes between healthy human individuals. Naive-designated CD8 cells lacked CD45RO, were positively enriched for CCR7, and omitted terminally differentiated effector memory CD45RA+ cells. The protocol was immunoSEQ multiplex PCR, while the TCRdb copy is restricted to in-frame clones and leaves out a portion. The sample includes 700,000 to 950,000 clones, 90% to 97% of them seen just once. The specimen sequenced was naive CD8+ T cells sorted from blood. These receptors were collected from a young man in good health.

CDR3 sequence: CASSLAGQGVEAFF. In DNA, the CDR3 is TGTGCCAGCAGTCTAGCGGGACAGGGGGTTGAAGCTTTCTTT. The V call is TRBV27, the J call TRBJ1-1; TRBD1 matches at 11 bases. The ends lost 5 bases at V and 7 bases at J; junction bases unmatched: 6. This CDR3 has 14 amino acids. CDR1 and CDR2 from the germline V gene are MNHEY and SMNVEV (reference sequence).

This chain uses TRBV15 with TRBJ2-7; TRBD1 or TRBD2 may be the D gene (5 bases each). The CDR3 contains 14 residues. The V end lost 1 base, the J end lost 2 bases, and 9 bases lay between the germline ends. In germline, CDR1 is LNHNV, CDR2 YYDKDF (reference sequence). In DNA form, the CDR3 reads TGTGCCACCAGCAGAGGGGACGCACCCTACGAGCAGTACTTC. Its protein is CATSRGDAPYEQYF.

This chain links TRBV27 with TRBJ2-1, with 9 nucleotides matching TRBD1. The J segment lost 2 bases and the V segment lost 4 bases, leaving 3 bases of the junction unmatched. This CDR3 has 15 residues. Germline lookup yields CDR1 MNHEY and CDR2 SMNVEV (reference sequence). CDR3 in amino acids: CASSWNRGPYNEQFF. CDR3 DNA sequence: TGTGCCAGCAGTTGGAACAGGGGGCCCTACAATGAGCAGTTCTTC.

This chain joins TRBV28 and TRBJ1-5; D uncertain. Germline V gives CDR1 MDHEN, CDR2 SYDVKM. Between the trimmed V and J ends, which lost 3 bases and 4 bases, there was a span of 13 bases. CDR3 length equals 15 residues. For the CDR3, the DNA is TGTGCCAGCAGTTTCCCCGGTAGAGGGAATCAGCCCCAGCATTTT. Its protein is CASSFPGRGNQPQHF.

The chain employs TRBV28 and TRBJ2-3; tentative D call: TRBD2 (5 bases). Trimming cost V 2 bases and J 3 bases, with 9 bases left between them. CDR1 and CDR2 from the germline V gene are MDHEN and SYDVKM. The CDR3 covers 14 residues. The CDR3 DNA follows: TGTGCCAGCAGTTTAGTGGGAGCGACAGATACGCAGTATTTT. The encoded protein is CASSLVGATDTQYF.

The chain combines TRBV7-9 with TRBJ2-2; D is perhaps TRBD2 (6 bases). Germline CDR1 SEHNR, CDR2 FQNEAQ (reference sequence). Trimming cost V 6 bases and J 6 bases, with 17 bases left between them. The CDR3 sequence is 15 residues long. The CDR3 DNA follows: TGTGCCAGCAGGGACGGGGACCCGGGAGCCGGGGAGCTGTTTTTT. It encodes CASRDGDPGAGELFF.

The chain uses TRBV28 and TRBJ2-1; 11 nucleotides line up with TRBD2. Unmatched junction bases numbered 1, after V lost 3 bases and J lost 3 bases. The germline CDR1 and CDR2 sequences are MDHEN and SYDVKM. The CDR3 contains 15 residues. The CDR3, as DNA: TGTGCCAGCAGTTTCCTAGCGGGAGGCTACAATGAGCAGTTCTTC. Protein: CASSFLAGGYNEQFF.

The V call is TRBV7-9, the J call TRBJ2-7; TRBD1 is a possible D gene (6 bases). The ends were cut back, 4 bases at V and 0 bases at J, with 7 bases in the middle. CDR3 length: 13 amino acids. The germline gives CDR1 SEHNR, CDR2 FQNEAQ (reference sequence). CDR3 sequence reads: CASSWDISYEQYF. The CDR3 DNA reads as TGTGCCAGCAGCTGGGACATCTCCTACGAGCAGTACTTC.

The chain has TRBV19 and TRBJ1-1; D unresolved. The CDR3 runs 14 residues. The germline V and J ends were trimmed by 3 bases and 0 bases, with 8 bases remaining between them. Germline CDR1 LNHDA, CDR2 SQIVND (reference sequence). The DNA of the CDR3 is TGTGCCAGTAGTATTTTACCTATGAACACTGAAGCTTTCTTT. This translates into CASSILPMNTEAFF.

The chain joins TRBV5-1 to TRBJ2-7, with D possibly TRBD2 on 6 matching bases. Trimming stripped 3 bases from V and 0 bases from J, with 22 bases between. From germline, CDR1 is SGHRS and CDR2 YFSETQ. The CDR3 contains 18 residues. CDR3 nucleotides: TGCGCCAGCAGCTCCGGAGGTGCTAGCGACCGGTTCTCCTACGAGCAGTACTTC. Its protein is CASSSGGASDRFSYEQYF.

The rearrangement joins TRBV2 to TRBJ2-7; no definite D call. V was shortened by 2 bases and J by 1 base, with 6 bases between the two germline ends. The V gene's germline CDR1 is SNHLY and CDR2 FYNNEI. The CDR3 sequence is 13 residues long. The CDR3, as DNA: TGTGCCAGCAGTGAACACCGTTCCTACGAGCAGTACTTC. Translation gives CASSEHRSYEQYF.

The gene calls are TRBV9 and TRBJ1-2; D is ambiguous. Germline loops: CDR1 SGDLS, CDR2 YYNGEE. The CDR3 runs 12 residues. Trimming stripped 3 bases from V and 4 bases from J, with 7 bases between. CDR3 nucleotides: TGTGCCAGCAGCGAGCAGTTCTATGGCTACACCTTC. Translation: CASSEQFYGYTF. Drawing the rest from reference TRBV9 and TRBJ1-2, the complete variable domain is DSGVTQTPKHLITATGQRVTLRCSPRSGDLSVYWYQQSLDQGLQFLIQYYNGEERAKGNILERFSAQQFPDLHSELNLSSLELGDSALYFCASSEQFYGYTFGSGTRLTVV.

V usage is TRBV5-4 and J usage is TRBJ1-3; D remains ambiguous. Germline V gene data show CDR1 as SGHNT and CDR2 as YYREEE (reference sequence). The CDR3 is 15 amino acids. With 2 bases removed from V and 2 bases from J, the gap between germline ends came to 11 bases. The CDR3 region has the DNA TGTGCCAGCAGCTTATTGGACGGTGCTGGAAACACCATATATTTT. Its protein is CASSLLDGAGNTIYF.

The rearrangement joins TRBV9 to TRBJ2-1; D is unresolved. Germline loops: CDR1 SGDLS, CDR2 YYNGEE. Trimming took off 3 bases at V and 8 bases at J, with 9 bases between the two ends. The CDR3 is made up of 12 amino acids. CDR3 protein: CASSGQADEQFF. CDR3 DNA: TGTGCCAGCAGCGGTCAGGCGGATGAGCAGTTCTTC.

The genes are TRBV11-2 and TRBJ2-5; 12 nucleotides agree with TRBD2. In germline, CDR1 is SGHAT, CDR2 FQNNGV. J was trimmed by 2 bases and V by 5 bases; bases with no gene match: 6. The CDR3 sequence is 16 residues long. The CDR3 is CASSLRLAGDQETQYF. CDR3 nucleotides: TGTGCCAGCAGCCTGAGACTAGCGGGGGATCAAGAGACCCAGTACTTC. Full variable domain (missing parts from reference TRBV11-2 and TRBJ2-5): EAGVAQSPRYKIIEKRQSVAFWCNPISGHATLYWYQQILGQGPKLLIQFQNNGVVDDSQLPKDRFSAERLKGVDSTLKIQPAKLEDSAVYLCASSLRLAGDQETQYFGPGTRLLVL.

The genes are TRBV7-2 and TRBJ2-3, with D maybe TRBD2 (5 bases). Germline V gene lookup returns CDR1 SGHTA and CDR2 FQGNSA. CDR3 size: 15 residues. V lost 1 base to trimming and J lost 0 bases, with 8 bases between them. DNA of the CDR3: TGTGCCAGCAGCTTAGGAGCGGATAGCACAGATACGCAGTATTTT. It specifies CASSLGADSTDTQYF.

The V gene is TRBV28, the J gene TRBJ2-7, with 14 bases that match TRBD2. The V gene's germline CDR1 is MDHEN and CDR2 SYDVKM. The length of the CDR3 is 22 residues. V gave up 6 bases and J gave up 0 bases; unmatched junction bases: 22. This chain's CDR3 is CASSSPIGGPRTSGRPSYEQYF. CDR3 DNA: TGTGCCAGCAGCAGTCCAATTGGGGGGCCTCGGACTAGCGGGAGGCCCTCCTACGAGCAGTACTTC.

The rearrangement joins TRBV7-6 to TRBJ2-1; D remains ambiguous. This CDR3 is built from 15 residues. Germline V gene data show CDR1 as SGHVS and CDR2 as FNYEAQ. V was pared by 5 bases and J by 10 bases, with 21 bases between. This CDR3 reads CASSGRLGPMEEQFF. The CDR3 DNA sequence: TGTGCCAGCAGCGGTCGCCTGGGCCCCATGGAGGAGCAGTTCTTC. The full variable domain, with the rest looked up from reference TRBV7-6 and TRBJ2-1, is GAGVSQSPRYKVTKRGQDVALRCDPISGHVSLYWYRQALGQGPEFLTYFNYEAQQDKSGLPNDRFSAERPEGSISTLTIQRTEQRDSAMYRCASSGRLGPMEEQFFGPGTRLTVL.

The genes are TRBV29-1 and TRBJ2-1, with 13 positions matching TRBD2. With V trimmed by 5 bases and J by 4 bases, 5 bases remained unmatched. Germline V gene lookup returns CDR1 SQVTM and CDR2 ANQGSEA. The CDR3 spans 15 residues. As DNA, the CDR3 is TGCAGCGTTAACGGACTAGCGGGAGCATACAATGAGCAGTTCTTC. This codes for CSVNGLAGAYNEQFF.

As to this clone: This CDR3 is also generated by other DNA sequences in the sample. The chain uses TRBV2 and TRBJ2-7; D unresolved. V was pared by 3 bases and J by 4 bases, with 4 bases between. Germline V gene data show CDR1 as SNHLY and CDR2 as FYNNEI. The CDR3 extends over 11 amino acids. The CDR3 DNA follows: TGTGCCAGCAGTGATCGGTACGAGCAGTACTTC. Amino acid sequence: CASSDRYEQYF.